Each of the 31 T cell receptor beta chains below was sequenced from the same sample in a study of blood T cell repertoires in COVID-19. TCRdb's copy holds only in-frame clones and misses some; the assay was immunoSEQ multiplex PCR. Of some 220,000 clones in the sample, around three quarters were seen once. The specimen sequenced was peripheral blood. The receptor set was obtained from a woman in her 70s with acute or convalescent COVID-19.

The chain joins TRBV5-8 to TRBJ2-3, with TRBD2 matching 10 bases. Unmatched junction bases numbered 13, after V lost 4 bases and J lost 5 bases. The CDR3 has 17 amino acids. Looked up from germline, CDR1 is SGHTS and CDR2 is YDEGEE. This chain's CDR3 is CASSLPTSGARGDTQYF. The CDR3, as DNA: TGTGCCAGCAGCCTGCCTACTAGCGGGGCTAGAGGAGATACGCAGTATTTT.

CDR3: CATTKGSGGLYEQFF. In nucleotides, the CDR3 is TGTGCCACCACGAAAGGCAGCGGGGGGTTATATGAGCAGTTCTTC. The chain employs TRBV3-1 (or the pseudogene TRBV3-2) and TRBJ2-1, with 9 bases aligning to TRBD2. CDR3 length: 15 residues. Germline V gene data show CDR1 as LGHDT and CDR2 as YNNKEL (reference sequence). The V gene end was trimmed by 10 bases and the J gene end by 8 bases; junction bases not matched to a gene: 15.

The chain joins TRBV24-1 to TRBJ1-1; D not certain. This CDR3 has 14 amino acids. The germline gives CDR1 KGHDR, CDR2 SFDVKD. Trimming removed 1 base from V and 10 bases from J, with 15 bases in between. The CDR3 sequence: CATSDFARASGAFF. The CDR3 DNA sequence: TGTGCCACCAGTGATTTTGCCCGGGCTAGCGGAGCTTTCTTT.

V is TRBV7-2 and J is TRBJ2-3; 9 nucleotides match TRBD1. V lost 5 bases to trimming and J lost 2 bases; unmatched junction nucleotides: 5. Germline-derived CDR1 and CDR2 are SGHTA and FQGNSA. The CDR3 is 15 amino acids. The CDR3 DNA reads TGTGCCAGCAGCCTCGGACAGGGGACCACAGATACGCAGTATTTT. Its protein is CASSLGQGTTDTQYF.

The chain uses TRBV7-2 and TRBJ2-2, with D maybe TRBD2 (6 bases). Germline V CDR1 and CDR2: SGHTA, FQGNSA. CDR3 length: 15 residues. Trimming cost V 6 bases and J 4 bases, with 15 bases left between them. The CDR3 loop reads CASRPAVGGTGELFF. In DNA form, the CDR3 reads TGTGCCAGCAGACCCGCCGTGGGGGGCACCGGGGAGCTGTTTTTT.

J is TRBJ1-2 and V is TRBV10-3; 7 bases align to TRBD1. The germline V gene has CDR1 ENHRY and CDR2 SYGVKD. The CDR3 length is 14 residues. J lost 2 bases, V lost 3 bases, and 3 bases had no gene match. CDR3 amino acids: CAISDPGQNYGYTF. As DNA, the CDR3 is TGTGCCATCAGTGACCCGGGACAGAACTATGGCTACACCTTC.

The chain combines TRBV6-5 with TRBJ2-5; 7 bases fit TRBD1. The CDR3 has 13 amino acids. V lost 5 bases, J lost 5 bases, and 5 bases stayed unmatched. Germline V gene data show CDR1 as MNHEY and CDR2 as SVGAGI. The CDR3 nucleotides read TGTGCCAGCAGTAGAGACAGGGTTGAGACCCAGTACTTC. This sequence encodes CASSRDRVETQYF.

The table lists this clone with a few counts. The chain carries TRBV19 and TRBJ1-1, with D maybe TRBD1 (5 bases). V dropped 2 bases and J dropped 5 bases, with 12 bases sitting between them. The length of the CDR3 is 14 residues. CDR1 LNHDA and CDR2 SQIVND come from the germline V gene (reference sequence). The CDR3 region is CASSIRGRSTEAFF. The CDR3 nucleotides are TGTGCCAGTAGTATAAGGGGCAGGTCAACTGAAGCTTTCTTT.

The sample holds a few counts of this clone. The chain has TRBV30 and TRBJ2-1; 10 bases are a match to TRBD2. J was trimmed by 5 bases and V by 6 bases; bases with no gene match: 4. From germline, CDR1 is GTSNPN and CDR2 SVGIG (reference sequence). The CDR3 runs to 13 residues. The CDR3 DNA follows: TGTGCCTGTGAGCGGGAGGGTCACAATGAGCAGTTCTTC. It codes for CACEREGHNEQFF.

Remarks on this clone: Additional DNA sequences in this sample encode the identical CDR3. This CDR3 reads CASSGQGNTEAFF. CDR3 sequence (DNA): TGTGCCAGCTCGGGACAGGGGAACACTGAAGCTTTCTTT. The V and J genes are TRBV2 and TRBJ1-1, with 9 bases lining up with TRBD1. Germline CDR1 SNHLY, CDR2 FYNNEI. V gave up 8 bases and J gave up 1 base; unmatched junction bases: 2. The CDR3 spans 13 residues.

This chain uses TRBV15 with TRBJ2-1, with no clear D. Germline V gene data show CDR1 as LNHNV and CDR2 as YYDKDF (reference sequence). The ends were cut back, 8 bases at V and 0 bases at J, with 11 bases in the middle. This CDR3 spans 14 amino acids. The chain's CDR3 is CATEDVSSYNEQFF. As DNA, the CDR3 is TGTGCCACCGAGGATGTGAGCTCCTACAATGAGCAGTTCTTC.

This clone was detected a few times. The chain has TRBV6-5 and TRBJ1-6; D is unclear. V lost 6 bases and J lost 7, with 13 bases in between. The germline V gene has CDR1 MNHEY and CDR2 SVGAGI. The CDR3 runs to 14 residues. This chain's CDR3 is CASRTRVSNSPLHF. The DNA for the CDR3 is TGTGCCAGCAGAACCCGGGTCTCCAATTCACCCCTCCACTTT.

This chain links TRBV5-8 with TRBJ2-5; possibly TRBD1 for D (6 bases). Trimming shortened V by 4 bases and J by 1 base, and 14 bases separated the two germline ends. The length of the CDR3 is 15 residues. Germline V gives CDR1 SGHTS, CDR2 YDEGEE. The CDR3 bases are TGTGCCAGCAGCGGGATACAGGGAATCCAAGAGACCCAGTACTTC. Amino acids: CASSGIQGIQETQYF.

The chain carries TRBV5-8 and TRBJ2-1, with D possibly being TRBD2 (6 bases). The CDR3 sequence is 14 residues long. Deletions cut 7 bases from V and 7 bases from J, with 18 bases between. In germline, CDR1 is SGHTS, CDR2 YDEGEE. The CDR3 sequence: CASAKMTSRNEQFF. The CDR3 coding sequence is TGTGCCAGCGCAAAAATGACTAGTCGGAATGAGCAGTTCTTC.

This clone showed up just once. This chain uses TRBV29-1 with TRBJ2-3, with 12 bases that match TRBD2. The CDR3 covers 14 residues. Per the germline V gene, CDR1 is SQVTM and CDR2 is ANQGSEA. Trimming at V came to 6 bases and at J to 5 bases, leaving 6 bases not matched to a gene. The CDR3 region is CSVKPSGGVDTQYF. The CDR3, as DNA: TGCAGCGTCAAGCCTAGCGGGGGGGTAGATACGCAGTATTTT.

This clone was seen more than once but under ten times. Other DNA sequences in the same sample also yield this CDR3. J is TRBJ2-3 and V is TRBV20-1; D gene unclear. This CDR3 spans 11 amino acids. Germline values: CDR1 DFQATT, CDR2 SNEGSKA (reference sequence). The V end was cut by 1 base, the J end by 6 bases, with 5 bases between. The CDR3 DNA sequence: TGCAGTGCTAGAGTGAGTGATACGCAGTATTTT. This translates into CSARVSDTQYF.

V and J are TRBV6-6 and TRBJ1-2; TRBD1 matches 7 bases. Germline V gene data show CDR1 as MNHNY and CDR2 as SVGAGI (reference sequence). V trimming: 0 bases; J trimming: 6 bases; junction bases outside the gene matches: 10. The CDR3 has 16 amino acids. In DNA, the CDR3 is TGTGCCAGCAGTTACTCGGGTAGGACAGGTTCCAATGGCTACACCTTC. Encoded protein: CASSYSGRTGSNGYTF.

This chain uses TRBV21-1 with TRBJ1-2; the table's D call, TRBD1, was not checked against the DNA. TRBV21-1 is flagged as a pseudogene. This CDR3 region has 17 residues. The chain's CDR3 is CASSFLTGTGEVYGYTF. In nucleotides, the CDR3 is TGTGCCAGCAGCTTCCTAACCGGGACAGGGGAGGTCTATGGCTACACCTTC.

The rearrangement joins TRBV4-2 to TRBJ1-5; D gene uncertain. Germline values: CDR1 LGHNA, CDR2 YNFKEQ. Trimming removed 0 bases at V and 1 base at J, with 13 bases between. The CDR3 is 17 residues long. In nucleotides, the CDR3 is TGTGCCAGCAGCCAAGAAGCAGACATTGGGAGCAATCAGCCCCAGCATTTT. This sequence encodes CASSQEADIGSNQPQHF.

The chain uses TRBV5-3 and TRBJ2-7; 11 nucleotides align to TRBD2. TRBV5-3 carries the ORF label, with uncertain function. CDR3 length equals 15 residues. Trimming at V came to 5 bases and at J to 12 bases, leaving 16 bases not matched to a gene. The CDR3 loop is CARRCTSGGEGVRYV. For the CDR3, the DNA is TGTGCCAGAAGGTGTACTAGCGGGGGCGAGGGTGTTCGGTACGTC.

The CDR3 DNA follows: TGTGCCAGCAGCCAAGAGGGACTTCGGATCGGTGGCTACACCTTC. This encodes CASSQEGLRIGGYTF. This chain uses TRBV4-2 with TRBJ1-2; possible D gene TRBD1, 5 bases. The germline V gene encodes CDR1 LGHNA and CDR2 YNFKEQ. The V end was cut by 0 bases, the J end by 7 bases, with 15 bases between. The CDR3 sequence is 15 residues long.

The gene calls are TRBV14 and TRBJ2-7; D gene ambiguous. The V and J ends lost 4 bases and 6 bases respectively, with 16 bases between them. Germline V gene data show CDR1 as SGHDN and CDR2 as FVKESK. This CDR3 contains 14 residues. CDR3 nucleotides: TGTGCCAGCAGCCCCATAGATTCCCCGGGCGAGCAGTACGTC. This codes for CASSPIDSPGEQYV.

The rearrangement joins TRBV3-1 (or the pseudogene TRBV3-2) to TRBJ1-5, with 7 bases lining up with TRBD1. With 4 bases clipped from V and 7 bases from J, the junction kept 10 bases outside the gene matches. Germline CDR1 reads LGHDT; CDR2 reads YNNKEL (reference sequence). CDR3 length: 15 residues. CDR3 nucleotides: TGTGCCAGCAGCCCTACAGGGGCCGGGAGCCAGCCCCAGCATTTT. As protein: CASSPTGAGSQPQHF.

This chain joins TRBV10-1 and TRBJ1-1; 8 bases line up with TRBD1. The trim removed 6 bases at V and 4 bases at J, leaving 7 bases unmatched. The CDR3 is made up of 14 amino acids. In germline, CDR1 is WNHNN, CDR2 SYGVQD (reference sequence). CDR3 nucleotides: TGCGCCAGCAGCACAGGGGGTCGGAGCACTGAAGCTTTCTTT. Translating it yields CASSTGGRSTEAFF.

This clone has just one count. This sequence joins TRBV18 and TRBJ1-2, with D unresolved. Germline CDR1 and CDR2: KGHSH and LQKENI. The V gene lost 0 bases and the J gene lost 0 bases, with 8 bases spanning the gap. The CDR3 sequence is 15 residues long. The CDR3 is CASSPPERTNYGYTF. CDR3 DNA: TGTGCCAGCTCACCACCTGAGCGAACTAACTATGGCTACACCTTC.

The chain uses TRBV24-1 and TRBJ2-7, with D possibly TRBD1 on 6 matching bases. CDR3 length equals 14 residues. With 3 bases removed from V and 2 bases from J, the gap between germline ends came to 10 bases. Per the germline V gene, CDR1 is KGHDR and CDR2 is SFDVKD. The chain's CDR3 is CATSDARTAYEQYF. The CDR3 DNA reads as TGTGCCACCAGTGATGCCAGGACAGCCTACGAGCAGTACTTC.

This clone was seen more than once but under ten times. The rearrangement uses TRBV25-1 and TRBJ2-5, with 9 bases lining up with TRBD1. The CDR3 spans 15 residues. V was clipped by 3 bases and J by 5 bases; unmatched bases: 7. Germline CDR1 is MGHDK and CDR2 is SYGVNS. CDR3 DNA sequence: TGTGCCAGCAGTGACCTACAGGGGGCTGGGGAGACCCAGTACTTC. This encodes CASSDLQGAGETQYF.

This chain connects TRBV18 to TRBJ1-5; tentative D call: TRBD1 (5 bases). The CDR3 loop spans 17 amino acids. Germline CDR1 and CDR2: KGHSH and LQKENI. Trimming left V 4 bases short and J 2 bases short, with 18 bases between. CDR3 region: CASSQVGEGVGNQPQHF. The CDR3 nucleotides read TGTGCCAGCTCACAGGTAGGGGAAGGGGTCGGCAATCAGCCCCAGCATTTT.

The chain is built from TRBV19 and TRBJ1-5; D is undetermined. This CDR3 is built from 16 residues. V was cut by 5 bases and J by 0 bases, with 14 bases left in between. The germline V gene has CDR1 LNHDA and CDR2 SQIVND (reference sequence). CDR3 protein: CASSPTLRGSNQPQHF. CDR3 sequence (DNA): TGTGCCAGTAGTCCCACACTCAGAGGTAGCAATCAGCCCCAGCATTTT.

The chain employs TRBV27 and TRBJ1-1; the match to TRBD1 covers 7 bases. Germline trimming cut 4 bases from V and 4 bases from J; bases unmatched to any gene: 12. The CDR3 totals 16 residues. From germline, CDR1 is MNHEY and CDR2 SMNVEV (reference sequence). CDR3 coding DNA: TGTGCCAGCAGTTCGGTGACAGGGAGGTTGAGCACTGAAGCTTTCTTT. It yields the protein CASSSVTGRLSTEAFF.

The chain employs TRBV6-6 and TRBJ2-5; TRBD1 might be the D (5 bases). The CDR3 length is 12 residues. The V gene lost 3 bases and the J gene lost 5 bases, with 7 bases spanning the gap. In germline, CDR1 is MNHNY, CDR2 SVGAGI (reference sequence). The CDR3 sequence is CASSYKGETQYF. CDR3 DNA: TGTGCCAGCAGTTATAAGGGGGAGACCCAGTACTTC.